A single sample gave rise to the 29 T cell receptor beta chains below, sequenced in a study of T cell responses to AZD1222 COVID-19 vaccine. TCRdb keeps only in-frame clones here, not all; method: immunoSEQ multiplex PCR. The sample lists 150,000 to 190,000 clones, 90% occurring once. Sequencing was performed on peripheral blood, taken on day 0 of AZD1222 vaccination. Source of these receptors: an adult in good health.

This clone has just one count. The chain couples TRBV3-1 (or the pseudogene TRBV3-2) to TRBJ2-1; a possible D gene is TRBD1 (6 bases). There are 17 residues in the CDR3. The germline V gene encodes CDR1 LGHDT and CDR2 YNNKEL (reference sequence). V dropped 2 bases and J dropped 6 bases, with 20 bases sitting between them. This chain's CDR3 is CASSQNQRGSSGNEQFF. The CDR3 coding sequence is TGTGCCAGCAGCCAAAATCAGAGGGGGAGTTCGGGCAATGAGCAGTTCTTC.

The rearrangement uses TRBV25-1 and TRBJ2-7; the D is unclear. Trimming took 4 bases from V and 3 from J, leaving 19 bases between them. This CDR3 has 16 amino acids. From germline, CDR1 is MGHDK and CDR2 SYGVNS. The CDR3 DNA reads TGTGCCAGCAGTGGGTTAGGGCAGCTAGGCGGCTACGAGCAGTACTTC. Translation: CASSGLGQLGGYEQYF.

This chain connects TRBV7-9 to TRBJ1-4; no firm D call. Germline values: CDR1 SEHNR, CDR2 FQNEAQ (reference sequence). This CDR3 contains 15 residues. Trimming stripped 1 base from V and 10 bases from J, with 16 bases between. The CDR3 DNA is TGTGCCAGCAGCTTAGGATCGACGCCTGCCGCAAAACTGTTTTTT. This translates into CASSLGSTPAAKLFF.

The chain is built from TRBV18 and TRBJ2-5; 7 bases are a match to TRBD1. Germline V gene sequence: CDR1 KGHSH, CDR2 LQKENI. V shed 4 bases, J shed 5 bases, and the junction held 10 bases outside the gene matches. This CDR3 region has 15 residues. The CDR3 sequence: CASSQGDRVVETQYF. CDR3 nucleotide sequence: TGTGCCAGCTCACAGGGAGACAGGGTAGTGGAGACCCAGTACTTC.

The genes are TRBV5-1 and TRBJ2-3, with TRBD2 as a possible D gene (5 bases). This CDR3 spans 15 amino acids. The germline V and J ends were trimmed by 1 base and 2 bases, with 11 bases remaining between them. Germline assignment: CDR1 SGHRS and CDR2 YFSETQ. CDR3 sequence reads: CASSLRLASTDTQYF. The CDR3 DNA reads as TGCGCCAGCAGCTTGAGGCTAGCATCCACAGATACGCAGTATTTT.

This chain uses TRBV11-3 with TRBJ2-1, with 9 bases aligning to TRBD2. CDR1 and CDR2 from the germline V gene are SGHNT and YENEEA. The ends lost 0 bases at V and 1 base at J; junction bases unmatched: 1. The CDR3 contains 16 residues. CDR3 in amino acids: CASSLEAGGSYNEQFF. The CDR3, as DNA: TGTGCCAGCAGCTTAGAAGCGGGAGGATCCTACAATGAGCAGTTCTTC.

The gene calls are TRBV7-2 and TRBJ2-2, with TRBD2 as a possible D gene (6 bases). Trimming removed 1 base from V and 11 bases from J, with 14 bases in between. The germline V gene has CDR1 SGHTA and CDR2 FQGNSA. CDR3 length: 14 amino acids. The CDR3 loop is CASSLGREYGELFF. The CDR3, as DNA: TGTGCCAGCAGCTTAGGTCGGGAGTATGGTGAGCTGTTTTTT.

The genes are TRBV19 and TRBJ2-7, with D perhaps matching TRBD1 (6 bases). CDR3 length: 11 residues. V lost 10 bases and J lost 5, with 12 bases in between. Germline loops: CDR1 LNHDA, CDR2 SQIVND (reference sequence). CDR3 protein: CATGRGNEQYF. The CDR3 nucleotides read TGTGCCACCGGCAGGGGTAACGAGCAGTACTTC.

This clone showed up just a few times. The chain uses TRBV7-8 and TRBJ2-1, with TRBD1 matching over 8 bases. This CDR3 has 15 residues. Germline V gene data show CDR1 as SGHVS and CDR2 as FQNEAQ. V shed 3 bases and J 8 bases; nucleotides not matched to a gene: 9. CDR3 DNA: TGTGCCAGCAGCTTCACAGGGGGAGTGAGCGATGAGCAGTTCTTC. It encodes CASSFTGGVSDEQFF.

The chain has TRBV29-1 and TRBJ2-3, with TRBD2 as a possible D gene (7 bases). V lost 1 base and J 2 bases, leaving 13 bases between the germline ends. The germline V gene has CDR1 SQVTM and CDR2 ANQGSEA. This CDR3 is 15 amino acids long. The CDR3 protein is CSVEAWAGATDTQYF. In DNA, the CDR3 is TGCAGCGTTGAAGCCTGGGCGGGGGCCACAGATACGCAGTATTTT.

The chain links TRBV20-1 to TRBJ1-2, with D maybe TRBD1 (5 bases). The CDR3 sequence is 14 residues long. Trimming cost V 3 bases and J 4 bases, with 15 bases left between them. Germline CDR1 is DFQATT and CDR2 is SNEGSKA (reference sequence). CDR3 amino acids: CSASPTGLGYGYTF. Written as DNA, the CDR3 is TGCAGTGCTAGTCCAACGGGACTTGGCTATGGCTACACCTTC.

This sequence joins TRBV3-1 (or the pseudogene TRBV3-2) and TRBJ1-5; 7 positions agree with TRBD1. Germline values: CDR1 LGHDT, CDR2 YNNKEL (reference sequence). The CDR3 has 19 amino acids. Losses at the gene ends were 2 bases for V and 0 bases for J; bases not matched to a gene: 13. The CDR3 protein is CASSQTGGQLKNSNQPQHF. The CDR3 region has the DNA TGTGCCAGCAGCCAAACGGGGGGACAGCTAAAAAATAGCAATCAGCCCCAGCATTTT.

The chain carries TRBV27 and TRBJ1-2, with TRBD1 matching 11 bases. This CDR3 is 18 amino acids long. In germline, CDR1 is MNHEY, CDR2 SMNVEV (reference sequence). Losses at the gene ends were 6 bases for V and 4 bases for J; bases not matched to a gene: 16. For the CDR3, the DNA is TGTGCCAGCAGCTTAAAGCATGGACAGGGGGCTTTCGCCTATGGCTACACCTTC. It encodes CASSLKHGQGAFAYGYTF.

DNA for the CDR3: TGTGCCAGCACCGCGGGGGACAGATACACCGGGGAGCTGTTTTTT. Its protein product is CASTAGDRYTGELFF. This sequence joins TRBV6-5 and TRBJ2-2, with D possibly being TRBD1 or TRBD2 (7 bases each). The CDR3 runs to 15 residues. Per germline, CDR1 MNHEY and CDR2 SVGAGI. Trimming stripped 7 bases from V and 3 bases from J, with 15 bases between.

This clone was seen only once. The V gene is TRBV15, the J gene TRBJ1-2; maybe TRBD1 (6 bases). The ends were cut back, 3 bases at V and 0 bases at J, with 11 bases in the middle. CDR1 is LNHNV, CDR2 YYDKDF, per germline (reference sequence). The CDR3 has 15 amino acids. Here the CDR3 reads CATSSNRTANYGYTF. CDR3 coding DNA: TGTGCCACCAGCAGTAACAGGACAGCTAACTATGGCTACACCTTC.

The chain recombines TRBV4-1 with TRBJ2-1, with a tentative D call TRBD1 (5 bases). The CDR3 runs 15 residues. Looked up from germline, CDR1 is MGHRA and CDR2 is YSYEKL. The germline V and J ends were trimmed by 0 bases and 2 bases, with 8 bases remaining between them. The CDR3 sequence: CASSQDRVTYNEQFF. Here the CDR3 DNA reads TGCGCCAGCAGCCAAGACAGGGTTACCTACAATGAGCAGTTCTTC.

The chain couples TRBV5-4 to TRBJ1-1; no definite D call. The CDR3 runs 14 residues. Germline V gene data show CDR1 as SGHNT and CDR2 as YYREEE (reference sequence). V was clipped by 0 bases and J by 1 base, with 7 bases between them. CDR3 nucleotide sequence: TGTGCCAGCAGCTTGGGGCGGGAGAACACTGAAGCTTTCTTT. Translating gives CASSLGRENTEAFF.

The rearrangement joins TRBV7-2 to TRBJ2-5, with 10 bases matching TRBD2. CDR3 size: 15 residues. Looked up from germline, CDR1 is SGHTA and CDR2 is FQGNSA. Trimming removed 2 bases from V and 5 bases from J; junction bases left unmatched: 5. In nucleotides, the CDR3 is TGTGCCAGCAGCTTATCGTCTAGCGGGAGTGAGACCCAGTACTTC. The encoded protein is CASSLSSSGSETQYF.

The genes are TRBV6-2 or TRBV6-3 and TRBJ2-2, with 10 positions matching TRBD1. The CDR3 is 14 amino acids. Trimming at V came to 3 bases and at J to 13 bases, leaving 8 bases not matched to a gene. In germline, CDR1 is MNHEY, CDR2 SVGEGT. The CDR3 reads CASSYGTGVFGLFF. The CDR3 coding sequence is TGTGCCAGCAGTTATGGGACAGGGGTATTTGGGCTGTTTTTT.

The chain combines TRBV7-2 with TRBJ2-1, with no clear D. Deletions cut 6 bases from V and 4 bases from J, with 4 bases between. Germline V gene sequence: CDR1 SGHTA, CDR2 FQGNSA. The CDR3 has 11 residues. The CDR3 DNA sequence: TGTGCCAGCAGACAATACAATGAGCAGTTCTTC. Residues: CASRQYNEQFF.

This clone was seen a few times. The gene calls are TRBV4-2 and TRBJ2-7, with 10 bases that match TRBD2. The V gene's germline CDR1 is LGHNA and CDR2 YNFKEQ. CDR3 length: 15 amino acids. V shed 2 bases and J 4 bases; nucleotides not matched to a gene: 5. CDR3 nucleotide sequence: TGTGCCAGCAGCCAACCCGGGACTAGCGAATACGAGCAGTACTTC. Protein: CASSQPGTSEYEQYF.

The chain employs TRBV27 and TRBJ2-5; 10 positions match TRBD2. Germline CDR1 and CDR2: MNHEY and SMNVEV (reference sequence). V lost 9 bases to trimming and J lost 5 bases; unmatched junction nucleotides: 18. The CDR3 loop spans 17 amino acids. The CDR3 loop is CARVWEVSGRAGETQYF. CDR3 coding DNA: TGTGCCAGGGTTTGGGAGGTAAGCGGGAGGGCTGGGGAGACCCAGTACTTC.

This chain links TRBV11-2 with TRBJ2-7; no clear D. Germline CDR1 and CDR2: SGHAT and FQNNGV. The V end lost 3 bases, the J end lost 3 bases, and 9 bases lay between the germline ends. There are 13 residues in the CDR3. The DNA for the CDR3 is TGTGCCAGCAGCTTCGGCACTCTCTACGAGCAGTACTTC. Protein: CASSFGTLYEQYF.

The chain joins TRBV28 to TRBJ1-6; maybe TRBD1 (6 bases). CDR1 is MDHEN, CDR2 SYDVKM, per germline. V lost 5 bases and J 14 bases, leaving 25 bases between the germline ends. The CDR3 contains 16 residues. CDR3 nucleotide sequence: TGTGCCAGCAGTAGGCCCCTTAGGGGGGGCGGAATTTCCCTCCACTTT. It specifies CASSRPLRGGGISLHF.

The chain joins TRBV27 to TRBJ1-5; D possibly corresponds to TRBD1 (6 bases). Germline V gene lookup returns CDR1 MNHEY and CDR2 SMNVEV (reference sequence). This CDR3 has 13 amino acids. V was pared by 9 bases and J by 6 bases, with 15 bases between. In DNA form, the CDR3 reads TGTGCCAGGATACAGGGAATCCTTCAGCCCCAGCATTTT. Translating gives CARIQGILQPQHF.

The chain is built from TRBV5-1 and TRBJ2-7; 9 bases map to TRBD1. Germline CDR1 is SGHRS and CDR2 is YFSETQ. Germline trimming cut 4 bases from V and 3 bases from J; bases unmatched to any gene: 5. The CDR3 length is 14 residues. CDR3 in DNA: TGCGCCAGCAGCCAAAGACAGGGGGTCTACGAGCAGTACTTC. This translates into CASSQRQGVYEQYF.

The chain has TRBV19 and TRBJ1-6; 8 nucleotides align to TRBD1. Germline V gene lookup returns CDR1 LNHDA and CDR2 SQIVND (reference sequence). CDR3 size: 15 residues. J was trimmed by 3 bases and V by 4 bases; bases with no gene match: 2. CDR3 sequence: CASSSGQGYNSPLHF. The CDR3, as DNA: TGTGCCAGTAGTAGTGGACAGGGCTATAATTCACCCCTCCACTTT.

The chain uses TRBV28 and TRBJ2-7; possible D gene TRBD2, 5 bases. The germline gives CDR1 MDHEN, CDR2 SYDVKM. Trimming pared 3 bases from V and 5 bases from J, leaving 14 bases between. The CDR3 consists of 14 residues. CDR3 coding DNA: TGTGCCAGCAGTTTCCGCCTAGCTGGGGACGAGCAGTACTTC. It translates to CASSFRLAGDEQYF.

The J gene is TRBJ2-5, the V gene TRBV12-3 or TRBV12-4; D is uncertain. V was pared by 1 base and J by 4 bases, with 7 bases between. The CDR3 loop spans 13 amino acids. For the CDR3, the DNA is TGTGCCAGCAGTTTAGGACCGCGAGAGACCCAGTACTTC. Residues: CASSLGPRETQYF.